This TCR beta chain is drawn from a study of technical replicates of blood from four donors. V lost 2 bases and J lost 1, with 9 bases in between. The CDR3 loop spans 14 amino acids. Germline V gene data show CDR1 as SGHTS and CDR2 as YDEGEE. The protocol was immunoSEQ multiplex PCR, while the TCRdb copy is restricted to in-frame clones and leaves out a portion. The sample carries 60,000 to 65,000 clones, approximately 92% recorded once. The chain has TRBV5-8 and TRBJ1-1, with a tentative D call TRBD1 (6 bases). The TCR sequence derives from a human donor in good health. Some clones in this sample may be carry-over from other donors' samples. The sequenced sample was PBMCs. The CDR3 sequence: CASSFQGRNTEAFF. The CDR3 bases are TGTGCCAGCAGCTTCCAGGGGAGGAACACTGAAGCTTTCTTT.